Described below is a single T cell receptor (beta chain) sequence and its context. The antigen is undetermined. Libraries were prepared by immunoSEQ multiplex PCR; TCRdb keeps only in-frame clonotypes and omits some of them. Of approximately 86,000 clones listed, roughly 92% were seen once; the top ten hold approximately 1.2%. The sample belongs to a study of OX40 agonist ivuxolimab in advanced cancers. Whole-study findings and limits: Expanded peripheral T cell antigen specificity was not determined.

Germline values: CDR1 WNHNN, CDR2 SYGVQD (reference sequence). The CDR3 runs to 15 residues. V was clipped by 6 bases and J by 1 base, with 15 bases between them. This TCR was sampled from an adult with an advanced solid tumor such as melanoma, head and neck, liver or kidney cancer. The chain recombines TRBV10-1 with TRBJ2-5; D may be TRBD2 (5 bases). Material: CD4+ or CD8+ T cells sorted from blood, obtained in a trial of the OX40 agonist ivuxolimab. The CDR3 DNA sequence: TGCGCCAGCAGCGGGGAATTGGCAGTCCAAGAGACCCAGTACTTC. Its protein product is CASSGELAVQETQYF.